A single T cell receptor (beta chain) is shown here with its context. The identical CDR3 is also encoded by other nucleotide sequences in the sample. V trimming: 6 bases; J trimming: 2 bases; junction bases outside the gene matches: 3. The CDR3 loop spans 13 amino acids. Germline V gives CDR1 SNHLY, CDR2 FYNNEI. This sample was taken from a study of blood T cell repertoires in COVID-19. Libraries were prepared by immunoSEQ multiplex PCR; TCRdb keeps only in-frame clonotypes and omits some of them. The table has fewer than 350,000 clones, 85% seen once; the top ten hold 4% to 5%. The clonotype was recovered from a woman aged 45-59 years with active or convalescent COVID-19. The chain recombines TRBV2 with TRBJ2-5; 7 bases align to TRBD1. Sequencing was performed on peripheral blood. CDR3 in DNA: TGTGCCAGCAGCGACAGGGATCAAGAGACCCAGTACTTC. Protein: CASSDRDQETQYF.